This entry features one TCR beta chain sequence. Profiled with immunoSEQ multiplex PCR; TCRdb holds only in-frame clones, not every one. This sample carries approximately 90,000 clones, about 83% of them seen once, and the ten largest clones take about 15%. This record comes from a study of PD-1 blockade in classical Hodgkin lymphoma. Time point described: cycle 4 day 1 (C4D1), after six to seven weeks of nivolumab. All trial patients relapsed after autologous stem cell transplantation. Best responses included complete response and partial response; otherwise, the best response was progressive disease. Trimming removed 7 bases at V and 8 bases at J, with 20 bases between. Germline V gene data show CDR1 as SGHTA and CDR2 as FQGNSA. The CDR3 consists of 14 residues.

The V and J genes are TRBV7-2 and TRBJ1-2, with D unresolved. The starting material was peripheral blood mononuclear cells (PBMCs), obtained before the fourth cycle of nivolumab. The sequence came from a human donor with classical Hodgkin lymphoma. In DNA, the CDR3 is TGTGCCAGCACCCCGACATTCTGGGAGGGAGGCTACACCTTC. This sequence encodes CASTPTFWEGGYTF.